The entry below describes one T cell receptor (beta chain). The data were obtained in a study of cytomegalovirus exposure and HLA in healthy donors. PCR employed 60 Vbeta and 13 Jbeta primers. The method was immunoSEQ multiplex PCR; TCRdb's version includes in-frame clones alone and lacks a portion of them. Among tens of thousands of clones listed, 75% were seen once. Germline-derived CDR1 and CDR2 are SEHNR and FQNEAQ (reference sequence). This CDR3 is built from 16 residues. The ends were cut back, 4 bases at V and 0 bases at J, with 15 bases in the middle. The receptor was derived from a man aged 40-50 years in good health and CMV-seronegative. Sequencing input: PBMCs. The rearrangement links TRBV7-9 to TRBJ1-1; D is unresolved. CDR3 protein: CASSSRPLMMNTEAFF. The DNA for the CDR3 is TGTGCCAGCAGCTCGCGGCCTTTGATGATGAACACTGAAGCTTTCTTT.